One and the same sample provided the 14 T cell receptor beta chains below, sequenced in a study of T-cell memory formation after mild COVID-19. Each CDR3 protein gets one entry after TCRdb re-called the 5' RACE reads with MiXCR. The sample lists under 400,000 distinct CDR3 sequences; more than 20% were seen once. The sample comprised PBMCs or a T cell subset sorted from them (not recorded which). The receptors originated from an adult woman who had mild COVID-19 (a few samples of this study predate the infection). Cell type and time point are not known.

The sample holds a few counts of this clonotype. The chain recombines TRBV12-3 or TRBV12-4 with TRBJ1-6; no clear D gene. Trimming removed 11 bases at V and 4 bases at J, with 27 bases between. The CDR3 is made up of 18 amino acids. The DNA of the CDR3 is TGTGCCGGACTTCGGGGTGGGGAAAGGAGGACTTATAATTCACCCCTCCACTTT. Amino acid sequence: CAGLRGGERRTYNSPLHF.

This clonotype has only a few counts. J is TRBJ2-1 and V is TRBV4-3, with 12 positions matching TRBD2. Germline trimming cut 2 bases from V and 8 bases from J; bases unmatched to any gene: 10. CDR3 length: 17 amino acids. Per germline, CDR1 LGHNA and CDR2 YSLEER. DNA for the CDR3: TGCGCCAGCAGCCAACGCCTGACTAGCGGGAGTAGTGATGAGCAGTTCTTC. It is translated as CASSQRLTSGSSDEQFF.

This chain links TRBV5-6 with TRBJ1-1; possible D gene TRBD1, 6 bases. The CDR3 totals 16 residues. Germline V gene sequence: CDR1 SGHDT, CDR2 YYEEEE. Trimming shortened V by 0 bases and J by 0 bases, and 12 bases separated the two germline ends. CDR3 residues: CASSLAPGQLNTEAFF. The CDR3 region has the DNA TGTGCCAGCAGCTTGGCCCCTGGACAGTTGAACACTGAAGCTTTCTTT.

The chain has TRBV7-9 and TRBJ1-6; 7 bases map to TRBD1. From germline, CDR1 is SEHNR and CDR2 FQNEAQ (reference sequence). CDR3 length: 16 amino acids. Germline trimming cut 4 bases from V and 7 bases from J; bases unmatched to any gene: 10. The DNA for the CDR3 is TGTGCCAGCAGCTACCGAACAGGGGCGCAGAATTCACCCCTCCACTTT. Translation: CASSYRTGAQNSPLHF.

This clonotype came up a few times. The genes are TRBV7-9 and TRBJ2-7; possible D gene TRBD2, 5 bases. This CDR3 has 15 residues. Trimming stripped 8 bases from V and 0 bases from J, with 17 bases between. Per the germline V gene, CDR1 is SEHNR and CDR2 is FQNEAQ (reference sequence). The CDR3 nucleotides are TGTGCCAGCCTTTACGCGGGCTCCCGCTCCTACGAGCAGTACTTC. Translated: CASLYAGSRSYEQYF.

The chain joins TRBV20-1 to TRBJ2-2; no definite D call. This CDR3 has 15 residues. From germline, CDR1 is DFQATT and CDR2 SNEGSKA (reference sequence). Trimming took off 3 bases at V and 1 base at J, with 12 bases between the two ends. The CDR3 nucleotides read TGCAGTGCTAGGCCTGACACGTTGAACACCGGGGAGCTGTTTTTT. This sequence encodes CSARPDTLNTGELFF.

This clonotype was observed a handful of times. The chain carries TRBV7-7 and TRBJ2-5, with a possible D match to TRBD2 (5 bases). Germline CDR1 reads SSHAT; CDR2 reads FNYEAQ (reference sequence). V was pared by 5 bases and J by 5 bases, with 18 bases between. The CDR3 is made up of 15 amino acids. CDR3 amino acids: CASSLTWRPLETQYF. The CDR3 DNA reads TGTGCCAGCAGCCTCACGTGGAGGCCCCTGGAGACCCAGTACTTC.

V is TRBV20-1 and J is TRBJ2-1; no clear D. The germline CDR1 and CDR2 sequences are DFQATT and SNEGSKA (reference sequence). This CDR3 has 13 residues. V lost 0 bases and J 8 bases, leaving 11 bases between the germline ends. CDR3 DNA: TGCAGTGCTAGAGATGGAAGGGTCGATGAGCAGTTCTTC. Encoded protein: CSARDGRVDEQFF.

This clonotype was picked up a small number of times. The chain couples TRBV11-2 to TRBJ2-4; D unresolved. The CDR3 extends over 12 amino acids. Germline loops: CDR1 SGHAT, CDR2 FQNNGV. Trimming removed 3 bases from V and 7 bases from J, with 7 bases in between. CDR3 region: CASSLGRNIQYF. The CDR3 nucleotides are TGTGCCAGCAGCTTGGGCAGGAACATTCAGTACTTC.

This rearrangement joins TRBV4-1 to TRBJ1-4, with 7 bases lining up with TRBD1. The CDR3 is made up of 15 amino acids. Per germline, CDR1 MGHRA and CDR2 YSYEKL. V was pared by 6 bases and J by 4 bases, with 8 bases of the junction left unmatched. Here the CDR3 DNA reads TGCGCCAGCAGTTACAGGACAGGTCTTAATGAAAAACTGTTTTTT. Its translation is CASSYRTGLNEKLFF.

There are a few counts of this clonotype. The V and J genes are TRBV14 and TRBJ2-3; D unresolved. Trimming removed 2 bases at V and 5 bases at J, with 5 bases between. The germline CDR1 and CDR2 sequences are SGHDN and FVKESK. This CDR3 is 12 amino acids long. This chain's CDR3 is CASSQIRDTQYF. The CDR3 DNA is TGTGCCAGCAGCCAAATCAGAGATACGCAGTATTTT.

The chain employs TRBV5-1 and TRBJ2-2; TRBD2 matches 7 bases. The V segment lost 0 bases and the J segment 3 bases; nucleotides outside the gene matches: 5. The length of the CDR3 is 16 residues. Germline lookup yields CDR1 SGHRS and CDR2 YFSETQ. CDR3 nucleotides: TGCGCCAGCAGCTTGGGTCTTAGCGGGTACACCGGGGAGCTGTTTTTT. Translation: CASSLGLSGYTGELFF.

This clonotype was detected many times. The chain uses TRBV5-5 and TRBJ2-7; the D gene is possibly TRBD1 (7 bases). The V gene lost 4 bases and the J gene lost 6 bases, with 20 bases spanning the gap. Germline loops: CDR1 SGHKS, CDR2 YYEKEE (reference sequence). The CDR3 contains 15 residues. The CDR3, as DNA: TGTGCCAGCAGCGCGATAACGACAGGGCGGGGCGAGCAGTACTTC. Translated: CASSAITTGRGEQYF.

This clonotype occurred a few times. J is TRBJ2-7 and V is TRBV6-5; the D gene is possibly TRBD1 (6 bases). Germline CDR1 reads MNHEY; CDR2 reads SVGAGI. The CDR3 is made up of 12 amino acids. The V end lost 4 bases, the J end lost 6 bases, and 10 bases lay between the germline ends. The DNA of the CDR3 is TGTGCCAGCAGTTCCAGGGGTGCCGAGCAGTACTTC. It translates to CASSSRGAEQYF.